Presented here are 29 T cell receptor beta chains from one specimen sequenced in a study of blood T cell repertoires in COVID-19. The method was immunoSEQ multiplex PCR; TCRdb's version includes in-frame clones alone and lacks a portion of them. The profile shows 120,000 or so clones, more than 70% of them singletons. Sequencing input: peripheral blood. These receptors were taken from a man older than 75 with active or convalescent COVID-19.

The chain combines TRBV28 with TRBJ2-7, with a possible D match to TRBD1 (6 bases). The V end lost 2 bases, the J end lost 3 bases, and 11 bases lay between the germline ends. Germline V gene data show CDR1 as MDHEN and CDR2 as SYDVKM. The CDR3 has 14 amino acids. CDR3 sequence (DNA): TGTGCCAGCAGTTTACGGGGACAAATCTACGAGCAGTACTTC. This codes for CASSLRGQIYEQYF.

The rearrangement links TRBV7-2 to TRBJ2-1, with 10 nucleotides matching TRBD1. J lost 6 bases, V lost 6 bases, and 11 bases had no gene match. From germline, CDR1 is SGHTA and CDR2 FQGNSA. The CDR3 covers 16 residues. This CDR3 is CASSHTGQGGSNEQFF. The CDR3 DNA reads as TGTGCCAGCAGTCATACCGGACAGGGGGGTTCCAATGAGCAGTTCTTC.

The chain has TRBV7-9 and TRBJ1-2; D remains unclear. CDR3 length equals 15 residues. Trimming removed 2 bases at V and 6 bases at J, with 16 bases between. Per the germline V gene, CDR1 is SEHNR and CDR2 is FQNEAQ (reference sequence). This CDR3 reads CASSLNSGEANGYTF. The CDR3 DNA reads TGTGCCAGCAGCTTAAATTCTGGGGAGGCGAATGGCTACACCTTC.

The J gene is TRBJ2-2, the V gene TRBV27; possibly TRBD1 for D (5 bases). Germline-derived CDR1 and CDR2 are MNHEY and SMNVEV (reference sequence). The CDR3 consists of 17 residues. Trimming removed 5 bases at V and 6 bases at J, with 22 bases between. The CDR3 region has the DNA TGTGCCAGCAGTCGACAATTACAGGTCTGGATGGCCGGGGAGCTGTTTTTT. Translating it yields CASSRQLQVWMAGELFF.

The J gene is TRBJ2-2, the V gene TRBV7-2; possible D gene TRBD1, 5 bases. The germline V gene has CDR1 SGHTA and CDR2 FQGNSA. V lost 3 bases and J lost 1, with 12 bases in between. The CDR3 spans 16 residues. The CDR3, as DNA: TGTGCCAGCAGCTTTTCCGTTGGACAGAACACCGGGGAGCTGTTTTTT. Protein product: CASSFSVGQNTGELFF.

The chain combines TRBV5-4 with TRBJ2-7; TRBD1 is a possible D gene (6 bases). Germline CDR1 SGHNT, CDR2 YYREEE (reference sequence). The CDR3 totals 14 residues. V gave up 2 bases and J gave up 6 bases, with 15 bases separating them. CDR3 sequence reads: CASSFEAGAGEQYF. The CDR3 nucleotides read TGTGCCAGCAGCTTTGAGGCAGGGGCGGGCGAGCAGTACTTC.

The genes are TRBV7-2 and TRBJ1-2, with 7 bases lining up with TRBD1. Trimming took 5 bases from V and 7 from J; bases not matched to a gene: 7. The CDR3 consists of 13 residues. Germline V gene sequence: CDR1 SGHTA, CDR2 FQGNSA. CDR3 loop: CASSPQTGVGYTF. The CDR3, as DNA: TGTGCCAGCAGCCCCCAAACAGGGGTTGGCTACACCTTC.

V and J are TRBV6-2 or TRBV6-3 and TRBJ2-7; D is perhaps TRBD2 (5 bases). CDR1 and CDR2 (germline): MNHEY, SVGEGT. There are 16 residues in the CDR3. The V and J ends lost 2 bases and 5 bases respectively, with 19 bases between them. CDR3 nucleotides: TGTGCCAGCAGTTACATGGTCCTCCGGGGTAGGGACGAGCAGTACTTC. It yields the protein CASSYMVLRGRDEQYF.

The chain is built from TRBV14 and TRBJ1-3; D possibly corresponds to TRBD1 (6 bases). V lost 0 bases and J lost 3, with 15 bases in between. Germline values: CDR1 SGHDN, CDR2 FVKESK. The CDR3 has 17 amino acids. The DNA of the CDR3 is TGTGCCAGCAGCCAAGAAGGGGGGGCAGGGGATGGAAACACCATATATTTT. This sequence encodes CASSQEGGAGDGNTIYF.

V usage is TRBV7-2 and J usage is TRBJ1-3; D might be TRBD1 (6 bases). The CDR3 length is 15 residues. The V gene's germline CDR1 is SGHTA and CDR2 FQGNSA. The V end lost 2 bases, the J end lost 2 bases, and 10 bases lay between the germline ends. CDR3 coding DNA: TGTGCCAGCAGCTTACAGGCAGGGGCTGGAAACACCATATATTTT. Translation: CASSLQAGAGNTIYF.

The chain carries TRBV15 and TRBJ1-4; no clear D gene. The CDR3 consists of 14 residues. Trimming shortened V by 6 bases and J by 8 bases, and 16 bases separated the two germline ends. Germline V lookup: CDR1 LNHNV, CDR2 YYDKDF (reference sequence). CDR3 coding DNA: TGTGCCACCAGGAAATCCGGAGAGGGCGAAAAACTGTTTTTT. This sequence encodes CATRKSGEGEKLFF.

The J gene is TRBJ2-7, the V gene TRBV6-2 or TRBV6-3; 8 bases map to TRBD1. Germline V gene data show CDR1 as MNHEY and CDR2 as SVGEGT. V was clipped by 2 bases and J by 6 bases; unmatched bases: 9. The length of the CDR3 is 15 residues. The CDR3 here is CASSYPPTGEPEQYF. Written as DNA, the CDR3 is TGTGCCAGCAGTTACCCACCGACAGGGGAACCCGAGCAGTACTTC.

The chain has TRBV19 and TRBJ2-5; TRBD2 might be the D (6 bases). Between the trimmed V and J ends, which lost 1 base and 1 base, there was a span of 10 bases. CDR1 LNHDA and CDR2 SQIVND come from the germline V gene (reference sequence). The CDR3 extends over 15 amino acids. CDR3 region: CASSIVGGIQETQYF. DNA of the CDR3: TGTGCCAGTAGTATAGTTGGCGGGATCCAAGAGACCCAGTACTTC.

The chain recombines TRBV18 with TRBJ1-1; D unresolved. V gave up 0 bases and J gave up 1 base, with 6 bases separating them. The V gene's germline CDR1 is KGHSH and CDR2 LQKENI. This CDR3 is built from 14 residues. The CDR3 DNA is TGTGCCAGCTCACCACCGCTGGCGAACACTGAAGCTTTCTTT. Protein sequence: CASSPPLANTEAFF.

The chain is built from TRBV7-2 and TRBJ1-2; 8 bases fit TRBD1. Germline V lookup: CDR1 SGHTA, CDR2 FQGNSA. V lost 5 bases and J lost 8; bases outside the gene matches: 4. This CDR3 comprises 12 residues. The CDR3, as DNA: TGTGCCAGCAGCGCAGACAGGGGCGGCTACACCTTC. It specifies CASSADRGGYTF.

V usage is TRBV7-2 and J usage is TRBJ2-2; D gene uncertain. CDR3 length: 13 amino acids. Germline V lookup: CDR1 SGHTA, CDR2 FQGNSA. V was pared by 5 bases and J by 4 bases, with 8 bases between. CDR3 DNA sequence: TGTGCCAGCAGCCAAGACATCACCGGGGAGCTGTTTTTT. It encodes CASSQDITGELFF.

The V gene is TRBV25-1, the J gene TRBJ1-2; D uncertain. The V and J ends lost 4 bases and 4 bases respectively, with 13 bases between them. The CDR3 runs 14 residues. Germline V gene sequence: CDR1 MGHDK, CDR2 SYGVNS. CDR3 sequence (DNA): TGTGCCAGCAGTGGAATCGCAGGATCCTATGGCTACACCTTC. It is translated as CASSGIAGSYGYTF.

The chain has TRBV2 and TRBJ1-1, with TRBD1 identical over 12 bases. The germline V gene has CDR1 SNHLY and CDR2 FYNNEI. V lost 3 bases, J lost 0 bases, and 11 bases stayed unmatched. The CDR3 runs 19 residues. The DNA of the CDR3 is TGTGCCAGCAGTGATTGGGGCCCTGGGACAGGGGGCTTGAACACTGAAGCTTTCTTT. Encoded protein: CASSDWGPGTGGLNTEAFF.

The CDR3 sequence: CASSLNSATNEKLFF. The CDR3 DNA is TGTGCCAGTAGTCTCAATTCGGCAACTAATGAAAAACTGTTTTTT. The chain couples TRBV19 to TRBJ1-4; D is ambiguous. This CDR3 has 15 residues. The V end was cut by 5 bases, the J end by 0 bases, with 10 bases between. Germline lookup yields CDR1 LNHDA and CDR2 SQIVND (reference sequence).

This chain connects TRBV5-1 to TRBJ1-2; 10 bases agree with TRBD1. J was trimmed by 7 bases and V by 4 bases; bases with no gene match: 7. Germline CDR1 and CDR2: SGHRS and YFSETQ. The CDR3 is 14 residues long. CDR3 sequence (DNA): TGCGCCAGCAGCCCAACCGGGACAGGGGCTGGCTACACCTTC. Its translation is CASSPTGTGAGYTF.

This rearrangement joins TRBV28 to TRBJ2-3; D perhaps matches TRBD1 (7 bases). The V gene lost 5 bases and the J gene lost 1 base, with 16 bases spanning the gap. Germline CDR1 is MDHEN and CDR2 is SYDVKM. This CDR3 region has 16 residues. This CDR3 reads CASSPGGQTGTDTQYF. CDR3 coding DNA: TGTGCCAGCAGTCCCGGGGGACAGACCGGCACAGATACGCAGTATTTT.

The rearrangement links TRBV2 to TRBJ1-1; 9 bases match TRBD1. CDR1 is SNHLY, CDR2 FYNNEI, per germline. This CDR3 comprises 14 residues. Trimming at V came to 8 bases and at J to 0 bases, leaving 4 bases not matched to a gene. The CDR3 DNA sequence: TGTGCCAGCGTCCGGGACAGGGTGAACACTGAAGCTTTCTTT. Its translation: CASVRDRVNTEAFF.

This clone was detected once. CDR3 sequence: CASTRMGGSNYGYTF. The CDR3 bases are TGTGCCAGCACCCGTATGGGGGGGAGTAACTATGGCTACACCTTC. The chain combines TRBV6-5 with TRBJ1-2; TRBD1 is a possible D gene (5 bases). The CDR3 is 15 residues long. Looked up from germline, CDR1 is MNHEY and CDR2 is SVGAGI. Trimming took 7 bases from V and 1 from J, leaving 16 bases between them.

The V and J genes are TRBV4-3 and TRBJ2-1; 14 bases fit TRBD2. This CDR3 comprises 17 residues. The germline gives CDR1 LGHNA, CDR2 YSLEER. V dropped 2 bases and J dropped 7; count of bases not matched to a gene: 7. The CDR3 region is CASSQRLAGGMGNEQFF. In nucleotides, the CDR3 is TGCGCCAGCAGCCAAAGACTAGCGGGGGGGATGGGGAATGAGCAGTTCTTC.

The chain employs TRBV2 and TRBJ1-4; TRBD1 matches 11 bases. J was trimmed by 6 bases and V by 9 bases; bases with no gene match: 9. This CDR3 spans 15 amino acids. Germline-derived CDR1 and CDR2 are SNHLY and FYNNEI. CDR3 DNA sequence: TGTGCCAGTACCGGGACAGGGGGGAGGGATGAAAAACTGTTTTTT. This codes for CASTGTGGRDEKLFF.

The V gene is TRBV28, the J gene TRBJ2-2, with unresolved D. V was clipped by 2 bases and J by 5 bases, with 3 bases between them. The germline V gene has CDR1 MDHEN and CDR2 SYDVKM. The CDR3 runs to 12 residues. The CDR3 sequence: CASSLETGELFF. The CDR3, as DNA: TGTGCCAGCAGTTTAGAGACCGGGGAGCTGTTTTTT.

V usage is TRBV5-8 and J usage is TRBJ2-5, with 14 bases matching TRBD2. J was trimmed by 1 base and V by 4 bases; bases with no gene match: 9. Germline V gives CDR1 SGHTS, CDR2 YDEGEE. The CDR3 spans 18 residues. The CDR3 region is CASSTGLAGDLFQETQYF. The DNA of the CDR3 is TGTGCCAGCAGCACGGGACTAGCGGGGGACCTCTTCCAAGAGACCCAGTACTTC.

This rearrangement joins TRBV27 to TRBJ1-2, with 10 bases lining up with TRBD1. CDR1 MNHEY and CDR2 SMNVEV come from the germline V gene (reference sequence). The CDR3 is 15 amino acids. After removal of 1 base from V and 8 bases from J, the junction contained 7 bases not matched to a gene. In nucleotides, the CDR3 is TGTGCCAGCAGTTTATTGCCCGACAGGGGGCGAGGCTACACCTTC. This translates into CASSLLPDRGRGYTF.

The gene calls are TRBV29-1 and TRBJ2-3; 8 bases map to TRBD1. Losses at the gene ends were 3 bases for V and 1 base for J; bases not matched to a gene: 6. Per the germline V gene, CDR1 is SQVTM and CDR2 is ANQGSEA. This CDR3 contains 15 residues. For the CDR3, the DNA is TGCAGCGTTGACAGGGGGCGAGGGGGCACAGATACGCAGTATTTT. The encoded protein is CSVDRGRGGTDTQYF.